The present TCR beta chain was sequenced within a study of T cell repertoires in cytomegalovirus infection. Overall study context: Used in the study were CMV epitopes, some recently identified and HLA-C-restricted, others well-studied and HLA-B-restricted. Public TCR beta signatures indicated both CMV infection and matching HLA type. Study-level results: HLA-C-restricted CMV clonotypes gave the most frequent clonotype in two of eight donors. Identification of carriers of CMV plus the relevant HLA was achieved through cumulative public TCR beta family frequency.

This clonotype was observed a handful of times. What it recognizes is unknown. TCRdb re-called the reads through MiXCR, storing one row per CDR3 protein. The repertoire holds 650,000 to 900,000 distinct CDR3 sequences, with about 31% as singletons. CDR3 length: 16 amino acids. From germline, CDR1 is ENHRY and CDR2 SYGVKD. V gave up 2 bases and J gave up 3 bases; unmatched junction bases: 6. The sequence was obtained from a human donor in good health (CMV status not recorded). Some clones in this sample may be carry-over from other donors' samples. The starting material was cultured CD8+ T cells from PBMCs, obtained from culture after CMV antigen stimulation. The chain uses TRBV10-3 and TRBJ2-3, with 9 positions matching TRBD2. The chain's CDR3 is CAISEAWRGGTDTQYF. CDR3 nucleotide sequence: TGTGCCATCAGTGAGGCGTGGCGGGGGGGAACAGATACGCAGTATTTT.